This T cell receptor beta chain was sequenced in a study of graft-versus-host responses after intestinal transplantation. Study-level information: The transplants performed in recipients were multivisceral, liver-intestinal, or isolated intestinal. All of the recipients had induction that used anti-thymocyte globulin, then tacrolimus and steroids for approximately 3 years. General observations from the study: Recipient marrow harbored GvH clones, some of which surfaced first in ileum or blood. Declines in HvG clones occurring early post-transplant were associated with peak circulating GvH clone levels.

As regards this clone: The antigen is not known.

The germline CDR1 and CDR2 sequences are LNHNV and YYDKDF (reference sequence). The length of the CDR3 is 16 residues. Trimming pared 1 base from V and 2 bases from J, leaving 14 bases between. Profiling relied on immunoSEQ multiplex PCR, and the TCRdb table lists in-frame clones only, not all of them. The sample has under 65,000 clones, 94% seen once. This sample comprised unstimulated CD4+ T cells sorted from spleen or lymph node cells, obtained before transplant. The rearrangement joins TRBV15 to TRBJ1-2; perhaps TRBD1 as D (5 bases). This receptor was taken from a human donor who was the organ donor for an intestinal transplant. The CDR3 loop reads CATSRAGGGNNYGYTF. DNA for the CDR3: TGTGCCACCAGCAGAGCCGGGGGAGGGAACAACTATGGCTACACCTTC. Variable domain in full (rest from reference TRBV15 and TRBJ1-2): DAMVIQNPRYQVTQFGKPVTLSCSQTLNHNVMYWYQQKSSQAPKLLFHYYDKDFNNEADTPDNFQSRRPNTSFCFLDIRSPGLGDTAMYLCATSRAGGGNNYGYTFGSGTRLTVV.